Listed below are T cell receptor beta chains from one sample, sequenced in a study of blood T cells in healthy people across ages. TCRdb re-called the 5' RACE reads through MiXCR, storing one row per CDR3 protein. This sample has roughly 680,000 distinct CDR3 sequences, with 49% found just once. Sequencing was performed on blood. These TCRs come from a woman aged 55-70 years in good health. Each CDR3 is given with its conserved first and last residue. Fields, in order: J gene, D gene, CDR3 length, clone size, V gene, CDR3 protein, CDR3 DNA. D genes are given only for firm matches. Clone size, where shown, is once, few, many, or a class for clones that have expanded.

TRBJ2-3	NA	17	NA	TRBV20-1	CSARDSFSSPLTDTQYF	TGCAGTGCTAGAGATTCATTTTCTAGCCCTCTCACAGATACGCAGTATTTT
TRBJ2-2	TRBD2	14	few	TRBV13	CASRRAAGRRELFF	TGTGCCAGCAGAAGAGCAGCGGGGAGGCGGGAGCTGTTTTTT
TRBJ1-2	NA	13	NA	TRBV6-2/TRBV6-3	CASSYQTSYGYTF	TGTGCCAGCAGTTACCAGACGTCCTATGGCTACACCTTC
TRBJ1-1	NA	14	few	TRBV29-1	CSVASTGGSTEAFF	TGCAGCGTCGCCTCAACGGGGGGGTCGACTGAAGCTTTCTTT
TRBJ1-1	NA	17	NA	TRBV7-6	CASSLAPPWTLNTEAFF	TGTGCCAGCAGCTTAGCGCCCCCTTGGACCCTGAACACTGAAGCTTTCTTT
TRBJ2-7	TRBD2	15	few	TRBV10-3	CAISEGLAKTYEQYF	TGTGCCATCAGTGAAGGACTAGCCAAGACCTACGAGCAGTACTTC
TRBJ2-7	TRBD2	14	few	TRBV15	CATSIGTSNYEQYF	TGTGCCACCAGCATTGGGACTAGCAACTACGAGCAGTACTTC
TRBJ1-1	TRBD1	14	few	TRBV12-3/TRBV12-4	CASSRTGGSTEAFF	TGTGCCAGCAGCCGGACAGGGGGATCCACTGAAGCTTTCTTT
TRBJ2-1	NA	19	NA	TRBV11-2	CASSLGAGIWEKVYNEQFF	TGTGCCAGCAGCTTAGGGGCGGGGATTTGGGAGAAGGTCTACAATGAGCAGTTCTTC
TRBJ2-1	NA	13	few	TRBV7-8	CASSLLEQHEQFF	TGTGCCAGCAGCTTGTTGGAACAACATGAGCAGTTCTTC
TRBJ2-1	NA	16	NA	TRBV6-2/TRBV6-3	CASKLISGAWSNEQFF	TGTGCCAGCAAACTAATATCGGGAGCCTGGTCCAATGAGCAGTTCTTC
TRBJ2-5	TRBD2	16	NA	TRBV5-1	CASSLAASGSPETQYF	TGCGCCAGCAGCTTGGCGGCTAGCGGGTCCCCGGAGACCCAGTACTTC
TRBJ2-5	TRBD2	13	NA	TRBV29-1	CSFTTSVQETQYF	TGCAGCTTCACGACTAGCGTTCAAGAGACCCAGTACTTC
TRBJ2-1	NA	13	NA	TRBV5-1	CASSLGSGEGEFF	TGCGCCAGCAGCTTGGGGTCGGGGGAAGGAGAGTTCTTC
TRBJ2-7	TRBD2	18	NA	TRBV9	CASSVGSSSGNFYNEQYF	TGTGCCAGCAGCGTAGGATCCTCTAGCGGGAATTTCTACAATGAGCAGTACTTC
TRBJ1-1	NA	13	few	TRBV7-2	CASSRTGFLEAFF	TGTGCCAGCAGCAGAACAGGGTTTCTTGAAGCTTTCTTT
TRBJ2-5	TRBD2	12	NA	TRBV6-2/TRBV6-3	CASGRARETQYF	TGTGCCAGCGGGAGGGCCCGAGAGACCCAGTACTTC
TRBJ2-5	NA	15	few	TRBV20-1	CSASQGSSGTETQYF	TGCAGTGCTAGTCAGGGTTCGTCAGGGACAGAGACCCAGTACTTC
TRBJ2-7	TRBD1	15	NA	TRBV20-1	CSARGPGQAYYEQYF	TGCAGTGCTAGAGGGCCGGGACAGGCCTACTACGAGCAGTACTTC
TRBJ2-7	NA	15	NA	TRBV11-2	CASSLALATAYEQYF	TGTGCCAGCAGCTTAGCCCTGGCCACTGCCTACGAGCAGTACTTC
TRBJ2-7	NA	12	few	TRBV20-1	CSAVGRGYEQYF	TGCAGTGCGGTGGGACGGGGCTACGAGCAGTACTTC
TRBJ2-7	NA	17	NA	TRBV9	CASSVAGQGTTTGEQYF	TGTGCCAGCAGCGTAGCAGGGCAGGGGACTACTACCGGCGAGCAGTACTTC
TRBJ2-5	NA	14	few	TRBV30	CAWSPGASQETQYF	TGTGCCTGGAGTCCAGGGGCTAGCCAAGAGACCCAGTACTTC
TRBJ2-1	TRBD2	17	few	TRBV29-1	CSVEDSLAGPSYNEQFF	TGCAGCGTTGAAGATTCCCTAGCGGGACCCTCCTACAATGAGCAGTTCTTC
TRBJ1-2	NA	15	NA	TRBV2	CASSERGHPNYGYTF	TGTGCCAGCAGTGAAAGGGGCCACCCTAACTATGGCTACACCTTC
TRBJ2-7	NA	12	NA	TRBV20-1	CSGDQGFDEQYF	TGCAGTGGGGACCAGGGATTCGATGAGCAGTACTTC
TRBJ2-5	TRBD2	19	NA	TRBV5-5	CASNLRGTSGSKDQETQYF	TGTGCCAGCAACCTGCGAGGGACTAGCGGGAGTAAAGACCAAGAGACCCAGTACTTC
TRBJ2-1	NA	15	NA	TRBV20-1	CSASWDPSSYNEQFF	TGCAGTGCTAGTTGGGACCCGAGCTCCTACAATGAGCAGTTCTTC
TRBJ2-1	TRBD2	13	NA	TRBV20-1	CSAGGWTRDEQFF	TGCAGTGCCGGGGGGTGGACTCGCGATGAGCAGTTCTTC
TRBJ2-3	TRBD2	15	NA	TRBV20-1	CGARGGTSGTDTQYF	TGCGGTGCTAGAGGTGGGACTAGCGGCACAGATACGCAGTATTTT
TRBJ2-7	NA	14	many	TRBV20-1	CSASEVRSSYEQYF	TGCAGTGCTAGTGAGGTCCGGAGCTCCTACGAGCAGTACTTC
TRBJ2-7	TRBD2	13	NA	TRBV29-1	CSGSSGSSYEQYF	TGCAGCGGCTCTAGCGGTTCCTCCTACGAGCAGTACTTC
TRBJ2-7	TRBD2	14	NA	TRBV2	CASSEWWREGRKYF	TGTGCCAGCAGTGAATGGTGGCGGGAGGGTCGTAAGTACTTC
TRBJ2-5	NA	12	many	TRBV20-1	CSARDLQETQYF	TGCAGTGCTAGAGATCTCCAAGAGACCCAGTACTTC
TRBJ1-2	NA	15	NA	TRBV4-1	CASSQDPRRPEGYTF	TGCGCCAGCAGCCAAGATCCCCGCAGGCCGGAGGGCTACACCTTC
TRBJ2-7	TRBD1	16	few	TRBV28	CASSPHSSGQGYEQYF	TGTGCCAGCAGTCCCCACTCCTCGGGACAGGGTTACGAGCAGTACTTC
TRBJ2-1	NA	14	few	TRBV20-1	CSAILTNPHNEQFF	TGCAGTGCTATTCTTACAAACCCCCACAATGAGCAGTTCTTC
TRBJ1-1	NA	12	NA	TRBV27	CASMSRNTEAFF	TGTGCCAGCATGAGCCGGAACACTGAAGCTTTCTTT
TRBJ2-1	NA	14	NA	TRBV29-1	CSVTSLSSYNEQFF	TGCAGCGTAACAAGTCTAAGCTCCTACAATGAGCAGTTCTTC
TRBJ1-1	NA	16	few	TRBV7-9	CASSSATATWDTEAFF	TGTGCCAGCAGCTCAGCGACAGCAACATGGGACACTGAAGCTTTCTTT
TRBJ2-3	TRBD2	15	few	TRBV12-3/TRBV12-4	CASSFREASTDTQYF	TGTGCCAGCAGTTTTCGGGAGGCAAGCACAGATACGCAGTATTTT
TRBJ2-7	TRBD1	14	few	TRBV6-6	CASSYSTGLSEQYF	TGTGCCAGCAGTTACTCGACAGGGTTGAGCGAGCAGTACTTC
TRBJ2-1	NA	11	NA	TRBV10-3	CASGAQETQFF	TGTGCCTCTGGGGCCCAAGAGACCCAGTTCTTC
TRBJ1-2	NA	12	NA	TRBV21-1	CASSNQGHGYTF	TGTGCCAGCAGCAACCAGGGGCATGGCTACACCTTC
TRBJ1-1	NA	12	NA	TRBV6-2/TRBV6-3	CASSYEWTEAFF	TGTGCCAGCAGTTACGAGTGGACTGAAGCTTTCTTT
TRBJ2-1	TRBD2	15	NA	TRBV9	CASSLSGGDYNEQFF	TGTGCCAGCAGCCTTTCGGGAGGAGACTACAATGAGCAGTTCTTC
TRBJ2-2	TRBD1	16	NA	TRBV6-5	CASSYSGTGTVGVLFF	TGTGCCAGCAGTTACTCGGGGACAGGGACCGTAGGCGTGCTGTTTTTT
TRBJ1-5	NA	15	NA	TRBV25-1	CASSGDRRGNQPQHF	TGTGCCAGCAGTGGTGACAGGCGTGGCAATCAGCCCCAGCATTTT
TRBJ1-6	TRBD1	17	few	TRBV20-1	CSARPTGENLPDSPLHF	TGCAGTGCTAGACCGACAGGGGAAAACCTCCCCGATTCACCCCTCCACTTT
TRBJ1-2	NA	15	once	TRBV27	CASSPFGSANYGYTF	TGTGCCAGCAGCCCCTTTGGCTCAGCTAACTATGGCTACACCTTC